Shown below are 27 T cell receptor beta chains from a single sample sequenced in a study of cytomegalovirus exposure and HLA in healthy donors. Vbeta (60) and Jbeta (13) primers were used in the PCR. TCRdb's table, derived via immunoSEQ multiplex PCR, lists solely in-frame clones and lacks some. The sample records around 78,000 clones, about four fifths being singletons. The sample comprised PBMCs. These receptors were collected from a woman in her fifties or sixties in good health and CMV-seronegative.

J is TRBJ1-5 and V is TRBV12-5; 10 nucleotides line up with TRBD1. Germline V gene lookup returns CDR1 LGHNT and CDR2 FRNRAP. V lost 5 bases to trimming and J lost 1 base; unmatched junction nucleotides: 14. The CDR3 has 19 residues. The CDR3 DNA reads TGTGCTAGTGGTATGAGTTCGACAGGGGGCGCGGGAAGCAATCAGCCCCAGCATTTT. This sequence encodes CASGMSSTGGAGSNQPQHF.

This sequence joins TRBV27 and TRBJ2-1; TRBD2 agrees at 8 bases. This CDR3 has 15 amino acids. In germline, CDR1 is MNHEY, CDR2 SMNVEV (reference sequence). The ends lost 2 bases at V and 6 bases at J; junction bases unmatched: 6. The CDR3 region is CASSLAGGPTNEQFF. CDR3 nucleotides: TGTGCCAGCAGTTTAGCGGGAGGTCCGACCAATGAGCAGTTCTTC.

The V call is TRBV27, the J call TRBJ1-3; D is undetermined. Trimming cost V 1 base and J 8 bases, with 9 bases left between them. This CDR3 spans 13 amino acids. CDR1 MNHEY and CDR2 SMNVEV come from the germline V gene (reference sequence). The CDR3 sequence is CASSLFNGDTIYF. CDR3 in DNA: TGTGCCAGCAGTTTATTTAACGGAGACACCATATATTTT.

The chain couples TRBV4-1 to TRBJ2-1, with 7 bases fitting TRBD1. CDR1 and CDR2 (germline): MGHRA, YSYEKL. The CDR3 length is 14 residues. J was trimmed by 6 bases and V by 7 bases; bases with no gene match: 9. The CDR3 DNA reads as TGCGCCAGCACCCGAGGGGACAGCCTCAATGAGCAGTTCTTC. Its protein is CASTRGDSLNEQFF.

This clone has a single count. V and J are TRBV9 and TRBJ1-1; 7 positions agree with TRBD1. J lost 4 bases, V lost 4 bases, and 16 bases had no gene match. In germline, CDR1 is SGDLS, CDR2 YYNGEE. The CDR3 is 17 amino acids. In DNA form, the CDR3 reads TGTGCCAGCAGCCCAACCCCCGGGACAGTATTTGGCACTGAAGCTTTCTTT. Translating it yields CASSPTPGTVFGTEAFF.

The chain carries TRBV7-2 and TRBJ1-5; TRBD1 might be the D (6 bases). With 5 bases removed from V and 7 bases from J, the gap between germline ends came to 21 bases. Germline CDR1 reads SGHTA; CDR2 reads FQGNSA. The CDR3 length is 16 residues. The CDR3 loop is CASSVGGRRNGQPQHF. In DNA, the CDR3 is TGTGCCAGCAGCGTAGGGGGGAGGCGGAACGGCCAGCCCCAGCATTTT.

The genes are TRBV5-6 and TRBJ2-7, with 12 bases fitting TRBD1. Looked up from germline, CDR1 is SGHDT and CDR2 is YYEEEE. The CDR3 totals 15 residues. Trimming removed 3 bases from V and 4 bases from J; junction bases left unmatched: 5. Here the CDR3 DNA reads TGTGCCAGCAGCTCTCCGGGACAGGGGGCTTACGAGCAGTACGTC. Protein sequence: CASSSPGQGAYEQYV.

This chain links TRBV28 with TRBJ2-6, with a tentative D call TRBD1 (5 bases). V dropped 2 bases and J dropped 0 bases, with 11 bases sitting between them. This CDR3 comprises 17 residues. The V gene's germline CDR1 is MDHEN and CDR2 SYDVKM. The CDR3 nucleotides read TGTGCCAGCAGTTTAGGGGCTATGGGCTCTGGGGCCAACGTCCTGACTTTC. Translated, it gives CASSLGAMGSGANVLTF.

The chain carries TRBV11-3 and TRBJ1-2; a possible D gene is TRBD1 (5 bases). CDR1 SGHNT and CDR2 YENEEA come from the germline V gene. Trimming pared 5 bases from V and 5 bases from J, leaving 15 bases between. CDR3 size: 14 residues. In DNA form, the CDR3 reads TGTGCCAGCAGCGAGCCGACAGCCCTATATGGCTACACCTTC. Protein product: CASSEPTALYGYTF.

The J gene is TRBJ1-4, the V gene TRBV28, with TRBD1 identical over 7 bases. The CDR3 extends over 15 amino acids. Unmatched junction bases numbered 1, after V lost 3 bases and J lost 0 bases. The germline V gene encodes CDR1 MDHEN and CDR2 SYDVKM. In DNA form, the CDR3 reads TGTGCCAGCAGTTTTACAGGGGCAACTAATGAAAAACTGTTTTTT. Protein: CASSFTGATNEKLFF.

This clone is a singleton in its sample. The genes are TRBV2 and TRBJ1-2; TRBD1 agrees at 9 bases. Trimming removed 6 bases from V and 4 bases from J; junction bases left unmatched: 6. This CDR3 comprises 14 residues. Germline lookup yields CDR1 SNHLY and CDR2 FYNNEI. CDR3 amino acids: CASRPGQGLYGYTF. DNA of the CDR3: TGTGCCAGCAGACCGGGACAGGGACTCTATGGCTACACCTTC.

The genes are TRBV6-1 and TRBJ2-5; the D is unclear. V lost 2 bases and J 1 base, leaving 17 bases between the germline ends. The CDR3 consists of 17 residues. The germline V gene has CDR1 MNHNS and CDR2 SASEGT. CDR3 sequence (DNA): TGTGCCAGCAGTGAACTAGTGAGTAGTCTAACCCAAGAGACCCAGTACTTC. Encoded protein: CASSELVSSLTQETQYF.

A few counts support this clone. CDR3 protein: CASSPSDSLNTEAFF. CDR3 coding DNA: TGCGCCAGCAGCCCCAGCGACAGTCTGAACACTGAAGCTTTCTTT. The chain recombines TRBV5-1 with TRBJ1-1; weak D call: TRBD1 (5 bases). The CDR3 totals 15 residues. Germline CDR1 SGHRS, CDR2 YFSETQ. V was cut by 4 bases and J by 0 bases, with 13 bases left in between.

The chain couples TRBV5-6 to TRBJ2-2, with TRBD2 identical over 10 bases. The germline V gene encodes CDR1 SGHDT and CDR2 YYEEEE. V trimming: 5 bases; J trimming: 2 bases; junction bases outside the gene matches: 15. The CDR3 runs to 19 residues. This CDR3 is CASSRGVLAGALNTGELFF. Written as DNA, the CDR3 is TGTGCCAGCAGTCGTGGCGTCCTAGCGGGGGCCCTTAACACCGGGGAGCTGTTTTTT.

The J gene is TRBJ2-4, the V gene TRBV25-1; TRBD1 agrees at 7 bases. Trimming took 6 bases from V and 3 from J; bases not matched to a gene: 8. The CDR3 is made up of 15 amino acids. Looked up from germline, CDR1 is MGHDK and CDR2 is SYGVNS. The CDR3 DNA sequence: TGTGCCAGCAGCTCTCCGGACAGGTTCAAAAACATTCAGTACTTC. Translated, it gives CASSSPDRFKNIQYF.

This clone was counted only a few times. This rearrangement joins TRBV5-1 to TRBJ2-3, with D hard to call. CDR1 and CDR2 from the germline V gene are SGHRS and YFSETQ. Deletions cut 4 bases from V and 2 bases from J, with 14 bases between. The CDR3 has 15 amino acids. CDR3 nucleotides: TGCGCCAGCAGCGCCAACAGCCTAATCACAGATACGCAGTATTTT. Its protein product is CASSANSLITDTQYF.

V gene TRBV5-1 combines with J gene TRBJ2-7; D is possibly TRBD1 (5 bases). V lost 0 bases to trimming and J lost 2 bases, with 6 bases between them. Germline values: CDR1 SGHRS, CDR2 YFSETQ. The CDR3 runs 13 residues. The CDR3 is CASSLEGTYEQYF. The CDR3 region has the DNA TGCGCCAGCAGCTTGGAGGGGACCTACGAGCAGTACTTC.

Only one count was recorded for this clone. V gene TRBV5-1 combines with J gene TRBJ2-4; D perhaps matches TRBD2 (5 bases). Trimming removed 0 bases from V and 1 base from J, with 5 bases in between. CDR1 is SGHRS, CDR2 YFSETQ, per germline. The CDR3 extends over 14 amino acids. In DNA form, the CDR3 reads TGCGCCAGCAGCTTGGGCGGGGCCAAAAACATTCAGTACTTC. Translated, it gives CASSLGGAKNIQYF.

The chain links TRBV19 to TRBJ2-1; 9 bases align to TRBD2. CDR3 size: 17 residues. Germline V lookup: CDR1 LNHDA, CDR2 SQIVND (reference sequence). Trimming at V came to 0 bases and at J to 4 bases, leaving 7 bases not matched to a gene. The CDR3 region has the DNA TGTGCCAGTAGTATAGATGAGGCTAGCGGGACGTACAATGAGCAGTTCTTC. This sequence encodes CASSIDEASGTYNEQFF.

CDR3 residues: CASRPTSGSSDEQFF. The DNA of the CDR3 is TGTGCCAGCAGGCCGACTAGCGGGAGCTCCGATGAGCAGTTCTTC. This chain links TRBV2 with TRBJ2-1; TRBD2 aligns across 12 bases. V lost 6 bases to trimming and J lost 8 bases; unmatched junction nucleotides: 8. Per the germline V gene, CDR1 is SNHLY and CDR2 is FYNNEI. CDR3 length: 15 amino acids. Combining the CDR3 with reference TRBV2 and TRBJ2-1 gives the whole variable domain EPEVTQTPSHQVTQMGQEVILRCVPISNHLYFYWYRQILGQKVEFLVSFYNNEISEKSEIFDDQFSVERPDGSNFTLKIRSTKLEDSAMYFCASRPTSGSSDEQFFGPGTRLTVL.

The V and J genes are TRBV4-3 and TRBJ2-3; the D is unclear. The CDR3 is 13 amino acids. V gave up 0 bases and J gave up 7 bases, with 8 bases separating them. Germline loops: CDR1 LGHNA, CDR2 YSLEER. CDR3 region: CASSQDRGNTQYF. The CDR3 DNA reads TGCGCCAGCAGCCAAGATCGAGGAAATACGCAGTATTTT.

As concerns this clone: Other DNA sequences from this sample encode an identical CDR3 as well. This rearrangement joins TRBV5-1 to TRBJ1-2, with 8 bases that match TRBD1. The CDR3 spans 14 residues. Per the germline V gene, CDR1 is SGHRS and CDR2 is YFSETQ. V shed 0 bases and J 6 bases; nucleotides not matched to a gene: 4. The CDR3 spells CASSLGVQGDGYTF. The CDR3 DNA reads as TGCGCCAGCAGCTTGGGAGTACAGGGGGATGGCTACACCTTC.

The gene calls are TRBV6-1 and TRBJ1-5, with 7 bases matching TRBD1. CDR3 length equals 17 residues. Losses at the gene ends were 0 bases for V and 4 bases for J; bases not matched to a gene: 9. The germline V gene encodes CDR1 MNHNS and CDR2 SASEGT. The CDR3 coding sequence is TGTGCCAGCAGTGAAGCAGTAGCCAGGGGGTGGAATCAGCCCCAGCATTTT. Amino acids: CASSEAVARGWNQPQHF.

A remark on this clone: Other DNA variants within this sample encode the same CDR3. The rearrangement links TRBV19 to TRBJ1-1, with D possibly being TRBD1 (5 bases). V gave up 6 bases and J gave up 4 bases, with 15 bases separating them. Germline-derived CDR1 and CDR2 are LNHDA and SQIVND (reference sequence). The CDR3 sequence is 14 residues long. The CDR3: CASRMGRESTEAFF. DNA for the CDR3: TGTGCCAGTAGAATGGGGCGGGAGAGCACTGAAGCTTTCTTT.

In this sample, this clone turned up once. The CDR3 region is CASSPPGGVAEAFF. The CDR3, as DNA: TGTGCCAGCTCACCACCCGGTGGAGTCGCTGAAGCTTTCTTT. The gene calls are TRBV18 and TRBJ1-1; D is unclear. Germline V gives CDR1 KGHSH, CDR2 LQKENI. This CDR3 contains 14 residues. Trimming stripped 0 bases from V and 6 bases from J, with 11 bases between.

The chain links TRBV6-4 to TRBJ2-3, with a weak D call TRBD2 (5 bases). The CDR3 is 10 residues long. Trimming stripped 9 bases from V and 14 bases from J, with 15 bases between. Germline lookup yields CDR1 MRHNA and CDR2 SNTAGT. This CDR3 reads CASRLSQRYF. CDR3 nucleotide sequence: TGTGCCAGTAGACTAAGTCAAAGGTATTTT.

The chain uses TRBV5-6 and TRBJ2-5; unclear D gene. The CDR3 extends over 11 amino acids. The germline CDR1 and CDR2 sequences are SGHDT and YYEEEE. The germline V and J ends were trimmed by 2 bases and 4 bases, with 3 bases remaining between them. In DNA form, the CDR3 reads TGTGCCAGCAGCTTCGGAGAGACCCAGTACTTC. Translating gives CASSFGETQYF.